This T cell receptor (beta chain) came from a study of Ad26.COV2.S vaccination and SARS-CoV-2 variants (dated by TCRdb to 2020 to 2022). Study-wide context: Donors in the vaccine arm were drawn from COV1001, a multicentre, randomized, double-blind, placebo-controlled phase I-IIa trial testing Ad26.COV2.S in healthy adults. Dosing of Ad26.COV2.S was intramuscular, at either 5x10^10 or 1x10^11 viral particles, delivered as one shot or as two shots spaced 56 days apart. A total of 32 samples were included in the TCR-sequenced set, comprising around 19 Ad26.COV2.S vaccine recipients, 5 placebo recipients and 8 SARS-CoV-2 convalescent individuals. Investigators remained blinded to trial group allocation during experiments and outcome assessment. Participants in the trial were split at random into five groups of five each, receiving low-dose or high-dose Ad26.COV2.S once or twice, or else placebo on both occasions. TCRbeta repertoire sequencing was used to assess the specificity and breadth of SARS-CoV-2-reactive T cell receptors after Ad26.COV2.S vaccination.

Findings and caveats that apply to the study as a whole: Substantial breadth of spike-specific CD8+ and CD4+ T cell responses was reported after vaccination. The study was not powered for comparison of responses between vaccine doses or regimens. According to the authors, total T cell responses may have been underestimated by the TCR breadth and depth analyses. Non-spike TCR breadth was comparable between vaccine and placebo recipients, consistent with the vaccine containing only spike. Ad26.COV2.S recipients had higher spike-specific TCR breadth than placebo recipients (P = 0.0014).

The immunoSEQ Assay was used to sequence TCRbeta CDR3 regions. After extraction, genomic DNA underwent amplification by bias-controlled multiplex PCR, followed by high-throughput sequencing. Per the authors' processing: Collapsing and filtering of sequences were performed to quantify the absolute abundance of each unique TCRbeta CDR3 region. T cell fraction was estimated by normalization of TCRbeta template counts to usable DNA, with usable DNA being measured through amplification of reference genes present in all nucleated cells. Repertoire TCRs were annotated as SARS-CoV-2-specific by exact matching of V gene, CDR3 amino acid sequence and J gene to a known reactive TCR set. MIRA supplied the reference SARS-CoV-2 TCR set, which was filtered for enrichment in COVID-19-positive ImmuneCODE repertoires so that public or cross-reactive TCRs were removed. Using the MIRA antigens, annotated TCRs were further analysed by specific ORF or by position within an ORF. Breadth was defined as the number of annotated unique rearrangements divided by the total number of unique productive rearrangements, and depth was defined as the summed frequency of the annotated unique rearrangements. Group comparisons of TCR breadth used two-sided Wilcoxon rank-sum tests. What TCRdb holds here is the immuneACCESS table cut down to in-frame rearrangements. Part of the clones is not present; checked against another copy, under half of the missing clones reflect an unresolved V gene, and the others are unexplained. V, J and clone size reflect that table, while D and trimming were determined from the DNA. Recorded for this sample are hundreds of thousands of clones; 89% of them occurred a single time. The biggest ten clones account for over 1.3% of the sample.

The treatment or condition label, read with the paper, signifies: some 20 received Ad26.COV2.S at low or high dose, single or two shots; roughly five received placebo; per-sample allocation not given. Repertoires of vaccine and placebo recipients were sequenced from samples collected on day 63 after the first injection. In Cohort 1b, about two dozen adults aged 18-55 years were enrolled at a single site in Boston, USA, between 29 July and 7 August 2020. Ad26.COV2.S was a replication-incompetent adenovirus type 26 vector that expressed a prefusion-stabilized SARS-CoV-2 spike protein derived from the original Wuhan strain. About this clone: No antigen is known for it. The sample holds no much larger clone one base away, and base qualities are not on file.

Relative to germline, V is 1 base shorter and J is 1 base shorter, with 0 bases between their ends. CDR1 SGHRS and CDR2 YFSETQ were looked up in the germline V gene. The CDR3 goes from the cysteine to the phenylalanine over 12 residues. Only the CDR3 region is kept as DNA, spanning 36 bases read in frame from base 1. The sequencing used peripheral blood, collected in a trial of Ad26.COV2.S vaccine versus placebo. The rearranged segments are TRBV5-1 and TRBJ1-3; the D gene identity is not certain. The sequence derives from a person aged 18-65 years who received the Ad26.COV2.S COVID-19 vaccine or a placebo. The DNA sequence is given as TGCGCCAGCAGCTTGTCTGGAAACACCATATATTTT. It is translated as CASSLSGNTIYF.